The clone carrying this TCR beta chain has only a few counts. What it recognizes is unknown. Researchers ran the PCR with 60 Vbeta and 13 Jbeta primers. The table came from immunoSEQ multiplex PCR; TCRdb's copy has only in-frame clones and leaves some out. The repertoire consists of fewer than 85,000 clones, with about three quarters occurring once and the leading ten covering about 12%. This specimen belongs to a study of cytomegalovirus exposure and HLA in healthy donors. The study, taken as a whole, reports: Later analysis identified several of the most significant clusters that appeared linked to common viral pathogens.

With V trimmed by 7 bases and J by 1 base, 6 bases remained unmatched. Germline V lookup: CDR1 SSHAT, CDR2 FNYEAQ (reference sequence). The CDR3 is made up of 15 amino acids. Sequencing input: PBMCs. The chain carries TRBV7-7 and TRBJ1-5; 8 nucleotides match TRBD1. The sequence was collected from a male donor in good health and CMV-seropositive. The CDR3 region has the DNA TGTGCCAGCAACGGAGGACAGGGCAGCAATCAGCCCCAGCATTTT. This translates into CASNGGQGSNQPQHF.